These 6 T cell receptor beta chains were sequenced from one sample in a study of T cells after yellow fever vaccination. TCRdb re-called the 5' RACE reads through MiXCR, storing one row per CDR3 protein. Counted here are under 600,000 distinct CDR3 sequences, approximately 13% occurring once; the ten biggest clones make up about 14%. The sample consisted of PBMCs, taken on the day of the yellow fever booster vaccination. The receptors were sampled from a man aged 25-40 years who received the YFV17D yellow fever vaccine.

This sequence joins TRBV4-2 and TRBJ2-3, with 10 bases lining up with TRBD2. After removal of 2 bases from V and 2 bases from J, the junction contained 7 bases not matched to a gene. Germline values: CDR1 LGHNA, CDR2 YNFKEQ. The CDR3 loop spans 17 amino acids. CDR3 bases: TGTGCCAGCAGCCAATCACTCCTAGCGGGAGACACAGATACGCAGTATTTT. It codes for CASSQSLLAGDTDTQYF.

This clonotype was recorded a few times. The chain combines TRBV12-3 or TRBV12-4 with TRBJ2-5; 11 nucleotides agree with TRBD2. The trim removed 3 bases at V and 14 bases at J, leaving 5 bases unmatched. The CDR3 is 12 residues long. The CDR3 region is CASSFVTSGIYF. As DNA, the CDR3 is TGTGCCAGCAGTTTTGTGACTAGCGGGATATACTTC.

This rearrangement joins TRBV12-3 or TRBV12-4 to TRBJ1-3; the D gene is possibly TRBD1 (5 bases). The CDR3 consists of 18 residues. The V end was cut by 2 bases, the J end by 0 bases, with 17 bases between. The CDR3 sequence: CASSLSPHPGRSGNTIYF. Written as DNA, the CDR3 is TGTGCCAGCAGTTTATCCCCTCACCCGGGGCGCTCTGGAAACACCATATATTTT.

This clonotype was detected only a few times. The chain has TRBV20-1 and TRBJ2-6, with no clear D. V dropped 5 bases and J dropped 4 bases, with 9 bases sitting between them. The CDR3 runs 13 residues. Germline V CDR1 and CDR2: DFQATT, SNEGSKA (reference sequence). Here the CDR3 DNA reads TGCAGTGCTCTACAACCCGGGGCCAACGTCCTGACTTTC. Its translation is CSALQPGANVLTF.

This chain links TRBV29-1 with TRBJ2-4; either TRBD1 or TRBD2 may fit D (5 bases each). CDR3 length: 12 residues. Germline values: CDR1 SQVTM, CDR2 ANQGSEA. V lost 3 bases and J 7 bases, leaving 10 bases between the germline ends. The DNA of the CDR3 is TGCAGCGTTGAGAGGGGTGCGAACATTCAGTACTTC. It encodes CSVERGANIQYF.

V usage is TRBV29-1 and J usage is TRBJ2-1; possible D gene TRBD2, 5 bases. The CDR3 loop spans 14 amino acids. Trimming took 4 bases from V and 0 from J, leaving 10 bases between them. CDR1 and CDR2 (germline): SQVTM, ANQGSEA. CDR3 residues: CSVVGGSSYNEQFF. CDR3 DNA sequence: TGCAGCGTTGTCGGTGGGAGCTCCTACAATGAGCAGTTCTTC.